The TCR beta chain described here comes from a study of HIV-infected patients and healthy controls. Broader study findings: Healthy controls carried many MAIT alpha-chain CDR3s, while HIV+ repertoires had few.

No cell fractionation was done, so the repertoire covers all unsorted peripheral blood T cells. This clonotype came up many times. The antigen is undetermined. Alpha and beta constant-region primers primed reverse transcription of around 540 ng RNA. Each of the alpha and beta chains got its own library through chain-specific third strand synthesis with indices. All rearrangements within a chain used one primer pair; cDNA molecules carried barcodes. The cDNA received a 5' RACE adapter containing a random hexamer plus an SP2 sequencing primer site. Two random hexamers, added before amplification and joined, formed each molecule's 12-nucleotide barcode. TCRdb re-derived calls from the 5' RACE reads in MiXCR, one entry per CDR3 protein. The data show around 19,000 distinct CDR3 sequences, 8% to 10% seen once. Sequenced material: blood. This TCR was sampled from an adult in good health.

The CDR3 here is CASRPPGQVINEQFF. CDR3 nucleotide sequence: TGTGCCAGCAGGCCGCCCGGGCAGGTCATCAATGAGCAGTTCTTC. This chain uses TRBV6-5 with TRBJ2-1; D is uncertain. V was pared by 6 bases and J by 6 bases, with 18 bases between. The CDR3 runs 15 residues. CDR1 MNHEY and CDR2 SVGAGI come from the germline V gene.